Each of the 17 T cell receptor beta chains below was sequenced from the same sample in a study of blood T cell repertoires in COVID-19. The repertoire was sequenced with immunoSEQ multiplex PCR; TCRdb's copy has only in-frame clones and lacks some. The data show about 220,000 clones, with 88% seen just once and 2.5% held by the top ten. Specimen: PBMCs or T cells enriched from blood (not recorded which). Every receptor here comes from a woman aged 40 to 49 with acute COVID-19.

The rearrangement links TRBV4-3 to TRBJ1-1, with no clear D. The CDR3 is 16 amino acids. V was pared by 3 bases and J by 2 bases, with 16 bases between. Looked up from germline, CDR1 is LGHNA and CDR2 is YSLEER. Here the CDR3 reads CASSHAAQTTNTEAFF. CDR3 coding DNA: TGCGCCAGCAGCCATGCGGCCCAGACCACAAACACTGAAGCTTTCTTT.

CDR3 coding DNA: TGTGCCAGCAGGGGGCTACAGGGGCCCTACGAGCAGTACTTC. This gives the protein CASRGLQGPYEQYF. The rearrangement joins TRBV11-2 to TRBJ2-7, with 7 bases fitting TRBD1. The CDR3 sequence is 14 residues long. V was clipped by 6 bases and J by 2 bases; unmatched bases: 7. CDR1 and CDR2 from the germline V gene are SGHAT and FQNNGV.

This clone occurred a few times. The rearrangement links TRBV15 to TRBJ2-5; D ambiguous. Germline values: CDR1 LNHNV, CDR2 YYDKDF (reference sequence). The V gene lost 1 base and the J gene lost 2 bases, with 8 bases spanning the gap. The CDR3 has 14 amino acids. CDR3 residues: CATSRVNIQETQYF. The DNA for the CDR3 is TGTGCCACCAGCAGAGTGAACATACAAGAGACCCAGTACTTC.

This chain links TRBV9 with TRBJ1-2, with 7 positions matching TRBD1. V lost 4 bases and J lost 8; bases outside the gene matches: 17. This CDR3 is 16 amino acids long. The germline V gene has CDR1 SGDLS and CDR2 YYNGEE. The CDR3 nucleotides are TGTGCCAGCAGCCCTCGACAGGGTGTGGTTGGTGGAGGCTACACCTTC. This encodes CASSPRQGVVGGGYTF.

The count of this clone is one. J is TRBJ2-1 and V is TRBV9, with a weak D call TRBD2 (7 bases). CDR1 is SGDLS and CDR2 is YYNGEE in the germline V gene. V was clipped by 2 bases and J by 1 base, with 19 bases between them. The CDR3 consists of 18 residues. CDR3 residues: CASSVLPGAGVSYNEQFF. CDR3 bases: TGTGCCAGCAGCGTCCTCCCGGGGGCGGGAGTTTCCTACAATGAGCAGTTCTTC.

The rearrangement links TRBV6-2 or TRBV6-3 to TRBJ1-5; tentative D call: TRBD1 (5 bases). CDR1 and CDR2 (germline): MNHEY, SVGEGT. Trimming took 6 bases from V and 3 from J, leaving 12 bases between them. The CDR3 is 14 amino acids. CDR3 amino acids: CASSHGGANQPQHF. CDR3 DNA: TGTGCCAGCAGCCACGGCGGGGCCAATCAGCCCCAGCATTTT.

Many counts were recorded for this clone. V is TRBV3-1 (or the pseudogene TRBV3-2) and J is TRBJ2-2, with TRBD2 matching 9 bases. Per germline, CDR1 LGHDT and CDR2 YNNKEL (reference sequence). CDR3 size: 17 residues. The J segment lost 4 bases and the V segment lost 1 base, leaving 7 bases of the junction unmatched. The CDR3 DNA sequence: TGTGCCAGCAGCCAAGGCGGGAGGGCCAGGAGCACCGGGGAGCTGTTTTTT. This gives the protein CASSQGGRARSTGELFF.

The rearrangement links TRBV10-2 to TRBJ1-1, with D perhaps TRBD1 (5 bases). Germline CDR1 is WSHSY and CDR2 is SAAADI. The V end was cut by 4 bases, the J end by 5 bases, with 11 bases between. This CDR3 comprises 13 residues. The CDR3 nucleotides read TGCGCCAGCAGTGTCACGACAGTGACTGAAGCTTTCTTT. It yields the protein CASSVTTVTEAFF.

This clone occurred a few times. The V and J genes are TRBV18 and TRBJ1-1; 7 nucleotides match TRBD1. The CDR3 has 14 amino acids. The trim removed 6 bases at V and 1 base at J, leaving 5 bases unmatched. Germline assignment: CDR1 KGHSH and CDR2 LQKENI. The CDR3 region is CASSPGQTNTEAFF. CDR3 coding DNA: TGTGCCAGCTCCCCGGGACAGACGAACACTGAAGCTTTCTTT.

This clone was recorded only once. The chain links TRBV7-2 to TRBJ2-1; maybe TRBD2 (5 bases). The CDR3 totals 16 residues. The V and J ends lost 5 bases and 0 bases respectively, with 14 bases between them. The germline V gene has CDR1 SGHTA and CDR2 FQGNSA. CDR3 nucleotide sequence: TGTGCCAGCAGCCCCCCCGGGATCAGCTCCTACAATGAGCAGTTCTTC. The encoded protein is CASSPPGISSYNEQFF.

V is TRBV24-1 and J is TRBJ2-5; 12 nucleotides match TRBD2. The length of the CDR3 is 15 residues. Looked up from germline, CDR1 is KGHDR and CDR2 is SFDVKD. V lost 5 bases to trimming and J lost 2 bases; unmatched junction nucleotides: 2. The CDR3 DNA reads as TGTGCCACCAGTGGTACTAGCGGGAGGCAAGAGACCCAGTACTTC. It specifies CATSGTSGRQETQYF.

V gene TRBV3-1 (or the pseudogene TRBV3-2) combines with J gene TRBJ2-7, with 7 positions matching TRBD2. The CDR3 is 14 residues long. Germline CDR1 reads LGHDT; CDR2 reads YNNKEL (reference sequence). V was pared by 4 bases and J by 4 bases, with 7 bases of the junction left unmatched. CDR3: CASSPLSGEYEQYF. In nucleotides, the CDR3 is TGTGCCAGCAGCCCCCTCAGCGGGGAGTACGAGCAGTACTTC.

CDR3 in amino acids: CASSPRQKSGNTEAFF. For the CDR3, the DNA is TGTGCCAGCAGCCCCCGACAGAAATCGGGTAACACTGAAGCTTTCTTT. This chain connects TRBV4-2 to TRBJ1-1; maybe TRBD1 (5 bases). V dropped 4 bases and J dropped 2 bases, with 17 bases sitting between them. The germline gives CDR1 LGHNA, CDR2 YNFKEQ. This CDR3 has 16 amino acids.

This clone showed up just a few times. The CDR3 protein is CSASRQGMGTGELFF. CDR3 in DNA: TGCAGTGCTAGTAGACAGGGAATGGGCACCGGGGAGCTGTTTTTT. The chain combines TRBV20-1 with TRBJ2-2; 7 bases align to TRBD1. V shed 3 bases, J shed 4 bases, and the junction held 8 bases outside the gene matches. This CDR3 contains 15 residues. CDR1 DFQATT and CDR2 SNEGSKA come from the germline V gene (reference sequence).

This chain links TRBV5-5 with TRBJ1-4; D is ambiguous. Germline CDR1 reads SGHKS; CDR2 reads YYEKEE (reference sequence). V lost 0 bases to trimming and J lost 4 bases, with 7 bases between them. The CDR3 spans 14 residues. CDR3 amino acids: CASSLGRGNEKLFF. Here the CDR3 DNA reads TGTGCCAGCAGCTTGGGTCGGGGTAATGAAAAACTGTTTTTT.

V is TRBV4-3 and J is TRBJ2-7, with D uncertain. The CDR3 covers 14 residues. Germline V gene lookup returns CDR1 LGHNA and CDR2 YSLEER. Trimming removed 1 base at V and 0 bases at J, with 7 bases between. For the CDR3, the DNA is TGCGCCAGCAGCCAAGTACGGAGCTCCTACGAGCAGTACTTC. This gives the protein CASSQVRSSYEQYF.

J is TRBJ1-5 and V is TRBV12-3 or TRBV12-4; tentative D call: TRBD1 (6 bases). This CDR3 contains 13 residues. Deletions cut 6 bases from V and 6 bases from J, with 12 bases between. In DNA form, the CDR3 reads TGTGCCAGCAGCCGGACAGATAGTCAGCCCCAGCATTTT. It yields the protein CASSRTDSQPQHF.